The sequence of this T cell receptor beta chain was determined in a study of shared clonotypes between healthy human individuals (dated by TCRdb to the early 2020s). Concerning the study at large: The cohort included three men and a couple of women between 18 and 49 years of age. For each donor, CD4 naive and CD4 memory were each given three plates, CD8 naive was given two plates, and CD8 memory was given one plate. Different laboratories and diverse techniques were used to prepare libraries and sequence TCR repertoires, to increase sequencing depth and limit assay-specific biases. Each donor's leukapheresis produced roughly between roughly 0.94 and 9.5 billion PBMCs. To estimate repertoire size and how much clonotype sharing occurs between individuals, the study deeply sequenced the blood TCR repertoires of roughly 5 healthy adults. What the research found in general, with its limitations: Because the study included a small number of donors, the genetic and exposure-history diversity represented was limited. Pairwise subsampling indicated that sequencing depth was expected to affect the degree of clonotype sharing among donors. Across a few donors, 4.5% to 6.5% of naive CD4, approximately 3.5% of naive CD8, around 2.5% of memory CD4, and over 0.35% of memory CD8 clonotypes were shared. Sampling was limited to blood, and TCR repertoires in tissue likely differ from TCR repertoires in blood. Rarefaction of sorted-subset datasets indicated incomplete sequencing despite the large sequencing depth. Larger estimated clonotype richness was generally found for naive subsets than for memory subsets. Clonotypes shared by all four sorted-subset donors showed higher generation probabilities than non-shared clonotypes.

The germline V gene (reference sequence) gives CDR1 as SGHNT and CDR2 as YYREEE. Taken from cysteine to phenylalanine, the CDR3 has 16 residues. The retained sequence is limited to the CDR3, 48 bases, with the frame set at the first base. V is reduced by 3 bases and J by 5 bases, leaving a spacing of 20 bases between them. TCR CDR3 regions were amplified from genomic DNA by multiplex PCR using the deep immunoSEQ assay. For each cell subset, the extracted genomic DNA was distributed evenly across all wells of several immunoSEQ 96-well plates, and each plate served as one replicate. For sorted subsets, about 220 ng of genomic DNA, equivalent to about 30,000 T cell genomes, went into each replicate PCR. Purified libraries were quantified with a Qubit 3.0 fluorometer, sized on a Bioanalyzer 2100, and re-quantified with the KAPA Library Quantification kit. Each immunoSEQ 96-well plate was sequenced on its own single-read 150-cycle Illumina NextSeq 550 flow cell. The study's own analysis went as follows. Because the immunoSEQ output included only junctional sequences and no quality scores, the filtering could not be the same as the filtering used for full-length reads. Sequences were annotated with PyIR, a Python wrapper for IgBLAST v1.9, and V/J genes and CDR3 were assigned using IMGT germline references. Reads were filtered out if the reads had weak V/J assignments (E-value above 1e-6), no CDR3, stop codons, out-of-frame junctions, or ambiguous translated residues. V3J clonotypes were defined as sequences sharing the same inferred V gene, J gene, and CDR3 amino acid sequence. Percentage overlap between repertoires was computed as shared unique clonotypes divided by the size of the smaller repertoire. Three approaches were used to assess repertoire richness: RTK rarefaction, the Chao1 estimator, and Recon v2.1 estimates of unobserved clonotypes. OLGA was used to compute generation probabilities for all TCRbeta clonotypes that the gDNA method yielded from a handful of donors. Sourced from immuneACCESS, this table was stored by TCRdb with only in-frame sequences that have V and J called. A share of the clones is absent; for the studies checked, an unresolved V gene accounts for under half, and the remainder has no known explanation. Clonal size and the V and J genes are those of that table, whereas D and trimming came from the DNA. This sample lists 2.5 million or so clones; roughly nine tenths were detected once. Together, the top ten hold under 0.15% of the sample.

Donors were healthy HIV-negative adults with no recently reported acute infections or vaccinations. Only Caucasian adults living in Nashville, Tennessee, USA were represented among the donors. Magnetic negative selection was used to enrich CD4+ T cells, after which naive cells were positively selected on CD45RA and the negative fraction became the memory subset. Blood was collected by leukapheresis, and PBMCs were isolated by Ficoll-Histopaque density gradient centrifugation and then cryopreserved in liquid nitrogen vapor phase. Purity and quantity of every magnetically sorted T cell population were checked by analytical flow cytometry. Each sorted fraction had its genomic DNA isolated and then quantified by UV absorbance on a Nanodrop 2000c. With regard to this clone: The antigen it recognizes is unknown. Base qualities are not recorded, but no much larger clone differs from it by a single base.

The receptor was isolated from a man between 18 and 29 years old in good health. The chain couples TRBV5-4 to TRBJ1-1; too little of a D gene remains to name it. Specimen: naive CD4+ T cells sorted from blood. Sample cell subset or site, as interpreted from the label and publication: CD45RA+ positively selected. The encoded CDR3 is CASSSTRSGLVTEAFF. The DNA reads as follows: TGTGCCAGCAGCTCAACCAGGTCGGGTCTAGTTACTGAAGCTTTCTTT.